The 32 T cell receptor beta chains below were found in one sample sequenced in a study of technical replicates of blood from a few donors. Data came from immunoSEQ multiplex PCR; TCRdb stores just in-frame clones and leaves some out. The sample yields about 83,000 clones, under 95% seen once. The sequencing input was T cells isolated from PBMCs. Receptors were obtained from a human donor in good health.

The J gene is TRBJ2-7, the V gene TRBV19; a weak D match, TRBD1 (6 bases). Germline-derived CDR1 and CDR2 are LNHDA and SQIVND (reference sequence). V lost 0 bases to trimming and J lost 5 bases, with 14 bases between them. The CDR3 contains 15 residues. The CDR3: CASSIEFGTLHEQYF. CDR3 in DNA: TGTGCCAGTAGTATAGAATTTGGGACACTACACGAGCAGTACTTC.

The rearrangement joins TRBV6-5 to TRBJ1-1; TRBD1 agrees at 9 bases. CDR1 is MNHEY, CDR2 SVGAGI, per germline. The CDR3 spans 15 residues. The V segment lost 3 bases and the J segment 1 base; nucleotides outside the gene matches: 3. CDR3 amino acids: CASSYWGQGNTEAFF. The CDR3 DNA follows: TGTGCCAGCAGTTATTGGGGACAGGGGAACACTGAAGCTTTCTTT.

V is TRBV28 and J is TRBJ2-1; TRBD2 agrees at 16 bases. The CDR3 totals 24 residues. Losses at the gene ends were 8 bases for V and 0 bases for J; bases not matched to a gene: 25. CDR1 and CDR2 from the germline V gene are MDHEN and SYDVKM. CDR3 sequence reads: CASSGTGDIAGTSGRARSYNEQFF. The CDR3 nucleotides read TGTGCCAGCTCCGGGACAGGAGACATAGCCGGGACTAGCGGGAGGGCCCGCTCCTACAATGAGCAGTTCTTC.

The rearrangement joins TRBV6-1 to TRBJ2-5; D may be TRBD2 (5 bases). With 6 bases removed from V and 7 bases from J, the gap between germline ends came to 12 bases. The germline gives CDR1 MNHNS, CDR2 SASEGT. This CDR3 is 12 amino acids long. The CDR3 sequence: CASRLVRSTQYF. The CDR3 region has the DNA TGTGCCAGCAGACTAGTGAGGTCGACCCAGTACTTC.

The rearrangement joins TRBV7-9 to TRBJ1-2; the D gene is possibly TRBD1 (5 bases). The CDR3 totals 15 residues. V lost 5 bases and J lost 0, with 13 bases in between. The germline gives CDR1 SEHNR, CDR2 FQNEAQ (reference sequence). CDR3 residues: CASSPLPGTNYGYTF. The CDR3 bases are TGTGCCAGCAGCCCACTCCCAGGGACTAACTATGGCTACACCTTC.

The rearrangement joins TRBV7-2 to TRBJ2-1, with 7 bases aligning to TRBD2. This CDR3 spans 11 amino acids. The V segment lost 3 bases and the J segment 10 bases; nucleotides outside the gene matches: 0. Germline V CDR1 and CDR2: SGHTA, FQGNSA. The CDR3 reads CASSLGGEQFF. In DNA, the CDR3 is TGTGCCAGCAGCTTGGGGGGGGAGCAGTTCTTC.

This clone showed up just once. The chain has TRBV27 and TRBJ2-1, with TRBD1 matching 9 bases. CDR1 and CDR2 (germline): MNHEY, SMNVEV (reference sequence). This CDR3 has 22 amino acids. The V segment lost 0 bases and the J segment 4 bases; nucleotides outside the gene matches: 22. The CDR3 DNA sequence: TGTGCCAGCAGTTTATCTCTGGCCCGCGGGACAGGGAGTATAGCTCCGTACAATGAGCAGTTCTTC. As protein: CASSLSLARGTGSIAPYNEQFF.

CDR3 residues: CASSLAEYASYNSPLHF. The CDR3 coding sequence is TGTGCCAGCAGTTTAGCCGAGTATGCGTCCTATAATTCACCCCTCCACTTT. The chain joins TRBV27 to TRBJ1-6; no definite D call. Looked up from germline, CDR1 is MNHEY and CDR2 is SMNVEV (reference sequence). This CDR3 is 17 amino acids long. V lost 2 bases and J lost 1, with 12 bases in between.

The chain has TRBV5-1 and TRBJ1-1; 7 positions match TRBD1. The CDR3 extends over 13 amino acids. Germline V gene sequence: CDR1 SGHRS, CDR2 YFSETQ. Unmatched junction bases numbered 14, after V lost 6 bases and J lost 12 bases. The CDR3 DNA reads TGCGCCAGCAAGATTACTACAACAGGGGCAACTTTCTTT. It translates to CASKITTTGATFF.

The rearrangement joins TRBV7-8 to TRBJ1-3; tentatively, D is TRBD1 (5 bases). The V and J ends lost 1 base and 0 bases respectively, with 7 bases between them. The CDR3 sequence is 15 residues long. Looked up from germline, CDR1 is SGHVS and CDR2 is FQNEAQ. As DNA, the CDR3 is TGTGCCAGCAGCTTAGGGACACTCTCTGGAAACACCATATATTTT. Protein: CASSLGTLSGNTIYF.

The chain links TRBV4-2 to TRBJ2-5; 11 bases match TRBD2. This CDR3 comprises 17 residues. With V trimmed by 1 base and J by 7 bases, 11 bases remained unmatched. Germline-derived CDR1 and CDR2 are LGHNA and YNFKEQ. The CDR3 region is CASSQGETSGALGTQYF. Written as DNA, the CDR3 is TGTGCCAGCAGCCAAGGGGAGACTAGCGGGGCCCTTGGGACCCAGTACTTC.

The chain carries TRBV15 and TRBJ2-7; 10 bases align to TRBD2. Trimming at V came to 6 bases and at J to 1 base, leaving 9 bases not matched to a gene. Germline V CDR1 and CDR2: LNHNV, YYDKDF (reference sequence). This CDR3 comprises 16 residues. CDR3 DNA: TGTGCCACCAGTCCAGCGGGAGGGACCCCATCCTACGAGCAGTACTTC. Its translation: CATSPAGGTPSYEQYF.

The gene calls are TRBV18 and TRBJ2-6; D unresolved. This CDR3 has 17 amino acids. Germline V gene lookup returns CDR1 KGHSH and CDR2 LQKENI. Between the trimmed V and J ends, which lost 1 base and 0 bases, there was a span of 10 bases. CDR3 DNA: TGTGCCAGCTCACCACGGGCACGAGACTCTGGGGCCAACGTCCTGACTTTC. Residues: CASSPRARDSGANVLTF.

This clone was observed once. The chain combines TRBV7-6 with TRBJ1-4, with 7 bases that match TRBD1. Trimming took 4 bases from V and 3 from J; bases not matched to a gene: 5. CDR3 length: 15 residues. CDR1 SGHVS and CDR2 FNYEAQ come from the germline V gene. The chain's CDR3 is CASSSDRVPNEKLFF. In nucleotides, the CDR3 is TGTGCCAGCAGCTCTGACAGGGTTCCTAATGAAAAACTGTTTTTT.

The rearrangement joins TRBV5-1 to TRBJ2-7; TRBD2 aligns across 8 bases. This CDR3 has 14 amino acids. After removal of 4 bases from V and 6 bases from J, the junction contained 9 bases not matched to a gene. Germline V gives CDR1 SGHRS, CDR2 YFSETQ. The CDR3 sequence: CASSQGTRDREQYF. CDR3 coding DNA: TGCGCCAGCAGCCAGGGGACTAGGGATCGCGAGCAGTACTTC.

The CDR3 is CASSVGDRYNEQFF. The CDR3 DNA reads TGTGCCAGTAGTGTGGGAGACAGGTACAATGAGCAGTTCTTC. The chain has TRBV19 and TRBJ2-1, with D possibly being TRBD1 (6 bases). CDR1 is LNHDA and CDR2 is SQIVND in the germline V gene (reference sequence). Trimming took 5 bases from V and 4 from J, leaving 12 bases between them. The CDR3 loop spans 14 amino acids.

This chain joins TRBV7-8 and TRBJ2-7; D is undetermined. The CDR3 totals 13 residues. CDR1 is SGHVS, CDR2 FQNEAQ, per germline. Trimming cost V 5 bases and J 4 bases, with 12 bases left between them. The CDR3 nucleotides are TGTGCCAGCAGCGGAACTAAAAGATACGAGCAGTACTTC. This codes for CASSGTKRYEQYF.

CDR3 DNA: TGTGCCAGCAGCTTAGAGGTTGGAGGAATTGGGTCCGAGCAGTACTTC. Amino acids: CASSLEVGGIGSEQYF. This chain uses TRBV11-2 with TRBJ2-7; TRBD2 is a possible D gene (5 bases). The CDR3 runs 16 residues. CDR1 SGHAT and CDR2 FQNNGV come from the germline V gene. The ends were cut back, 0 bases at V and 6 bases at J, with 18 bases in the middle. Full variable domain (rest looked up from reference TRBV11-2 and TRBJ2-7): EAGVAQSPRYKIIEKRQSVAFWCNPISGHATLYWYQQILGQGPKLLIQFQNNGVVDDSQLPKDRFSAERLKGVDSTLKIQPAKLEDSAVYLCASSLEVGGIGSEQYFGPGTRLTVT.

The chain couples TRBV9 to TRBJ2-1; the D gene is possibly TRBD2 (7 bases). V lost 0 bases to trimming and J lost 7 bases, with 17 bases between them. This CDR3 is built from 16 residues. Germline values: CDR1 SGDLS, CDR2 YYNGEE. In DNA form, the CDR3 reads TGTGCCAGCAGCGTAGAGGGTGGGGGGGCCCAGAATGAGCAGTTCTTC. It is translated as CASSVEGGGAQNEQFF.

This chain joins TRBV10-3 and TRBJ2-1, with D perhaps matching TRBD1 (5 bases). This CDR3 is 13 amino acids long. Trimming stripped 3 bases from V and 5 bases from J, with 8 bases between. Germline lookup yields CDR1 ENHRY and CDR2 SYGVKD. The CDR3 sequence is CAISERGNNEQFF. Here the CDR3 DNA reads TGTGCCATCAGTGAAAGGGGTAACAATGAGCAGTTCTTC.

The chain carries TRBV7-2 and TRBJ2-7; tentative D call: TRBD1 (6 bases). The CDR3 consists of 14 residues. Germline lookup yields CDR1 SGHTA and CDR2 FQGNSA. Trimming took 1 base from V and 2 from J, leaving 9 bases between them. CDR3 sequence: CASSLVPGAYEQYF. CDR3 nucleotide sequence: TGTGCCAGCAGCTTAGTGCCAGGGGCCTACGAGCAGTACTTC.

The rearrangement links TRBV10-3 to TRBJ2-7; 9 bases line up with TRBD1. The germline gives CDR1 ENHRY, CDR2 SYGVKD. The junction had 12 bases not matched to a gene; V was cut back by 3 bases and J by 3 bases. The CDR3 totals 17 residues. CDR3 sequence (DNA): TGTGCCATCAGTGACCGGGACAGGGTAGGGAGTAGCTACGAGCAGTACTTC. Translation gives CAISDRDRVGSSYEQYF.

The chain uses TRBV9 and TRBJ2-3; D ambiguous. The V gene lost 4 bases and the J gene lost 4 bases, with 13 bases spanning the gap. Per the germline V gene, CDR1 is SGDLS and CDR2 is YYNGEE. The CDR3 extends over 14 amino acids. The CDR3 nucleotides read TGTGCCAGCAGCCCTAGAAGTGGAGCAGATACGCAGTATTTT. This codes for CASSPRSGADTQYF.

The J gene is TRBJ1-2, the V gene TRBV28; D might be TRBD1 (5 bases). The CDR3 is made up of 14 amino acids. V gave up 5 bases and J gave up 4 bases, with 14 bases separating them. The V gene's germline CDR1 is MDHEN and CDR2 SYDVKM. The CDR3 nucleotides read TGTGCCAGCAGTGCCGGAGGGGCTGGCTATGGCTACACCTTC. It specifies CASSAGGAGYGYTF.

This sequence joins TRBV28 and TRBJ1-5; TRBD1 matches 9 bases. V shed 5 bases, J shed 3 bases, and the junction held 5 bases outside the gene matches. This CDR3 is built from 15 residues. Germline V gives CDR1 MDHEN, CDR2 SYDVKM. CDR3 sequence: CASSRQGGSNQPQHF. The CDR3 nucleotides read TGTGCCAGCAGTAGACAGGGGGGTTCCAATCAGCCCCAGCATTTT.

This chain uses TRBV7-9 with TRBJ1-1, with D perhaps TRBD1 (5 bases). Trimming removed 5 bases at V and 11 bases at J, with 18 bases between. The germline V gene encodes CDR1 SEHNR and CDR2 FQNEAQ (reference sequence). This CDR3 is 13 amino acids long. CDR3 region: CASSPGTGELAFF. For the CDR3, the DNA is TGTGCCAGCAGCCCCGGGACGGGGGAGTTGGCTTTCTTT.

V is TRBV6-1 and J is TRBJ2-3; 7 nucleotides match TRBD1. This CDR3 has 12 amino acids. Germline loops: CDR1 MNHNS, CDR2 SASEGT. J was trimmed by 9 bases and V by 5 bases; bases with no gene match: 5. CDR3 DNA: TGTGCCAGCAGTTGGGACAGCTCGACGCAGTATTTT. Translated: CASSWDSSTQYF.

The rearrangement links TRBV6-1 to TRBJ1-3; D is uncertain. This CDR3 region has 13 residues. The germline V and J ends were trimmed by 1 base and 2 bases, with 3 bases remaining between them. CDR1 and CDR2 from the germline V gene are MNHNS and SASEGT. The CDR3 region is CASSEGPGNTIYF. The CDR3 bases are TGTGCCAGCAGTGAAGGGCCTGGAAACACCATATATTTT.

This chain joins TRBV29-1 and TRBJ2-7; D is possibly TRBD2 (6 bases). Germline V CDR1 and CDR2: SQVTM, ANQGSEA. This CDR3 has 14 amino acids. Trimming took off 6 bases at V and 3 bases at J, with 18 bases between the two ends. The CDR3 DNA sequence: TGCAGCGTAAACGGAGGGTCTGAAGTCTACGAGCAGTACTTC. Its protein product is CSVNGGSEVYEQYF.

This clone has a single count. The rearrangement joins TRBV19 to TRBJ2-1, with D perhaps TRBD1 (5 bases). The CDR3 runs to 15 residues. The V gene lost 3 bases and the J gene lost 6 bases, with 15 bases spanning the gap. Germline CDR1 is LNHDA and CDR2 is SQIVND (reference sequence). CDR3 nucleotides: TGTGCCAGTAGTATGGGGCAATACGGGTCCAATGAGCAGTTCTTC. Translated: CASSMGQYGSNEQFF.

The J gene is TRBJ1-5, the V gene TRBV27; D possibly corresponds to TRBD1 (6 bases). Germline V gene data show CDR1 as MNHEY and CDR2 as SMNVEV (reference sequence). Trimming left V 5 bases short and J 0 bases short, with 8 bases between. This CDR3 is 14 amino acids long. The CDR3 bases are TGTGCCAGCAGTCTAGGGGGTAGCAATCAGCCCCAGCATTTT. This translates into CASSLGGSNQPQHF.

This clone is a singleton in its sample. This sequence joins TRBV7-9 and TRBJ2-1; 7 nucleotides match TRBD1. This CDR3 has 13 residues. Looked up from germline, CDR1 is SEHNR and CDR2 is FQNEAQ (reference sequence). V dropped 4 bases and J dropped 10; count of bases not matched to a gene: 7. This CDR3 is CASSSRQGPEQFF. CDR3 DNA: TGTGCCAGCAGCTCCCGACAGGGCCCAGAGCAGTTCTTC. Looking up the rest from reference TRBV7-9 and TRBJ2-1 gives the full variable domain: DTGVSQNPRHKITKRGQNVTFRCDPISEHNRLYWYRQTLGQGPEFLTYFQNEAQLEKSRLLSDRFSAERPKGSFSTLEIQRTEQGDSAMYLCASSSRQGPEQFFGPGTRLTVL.